This T cell receptor (beta chain) was captured by sequencing in a study of T cell clonotyping in hematopoietic cell transplantation. This clone is a singleton in its sample. Sequencing used immunoSEQ multiplex PCR; TCRdb keeps in-frame clones, though not all of them. The sample has about 5,600 clones; roughly 70% are singletons. CDR1 is SNHLY, CDR2 FYNNEI, per germline. V was trimmed by 8 bases and J by 1 base, leaving 9 bases between them. The CDR3 length is 13 residues. The chain employs TRBV2 and TRBJ1-5; TRBD1 might be the D (6 bases). The origin of this receptor is a male patient aged 45-59 years who had an allogeneic stem cell transplant from an unrelated donor, so the T cells may come from the graft donor. Some clones in this sample may be carry-over from other donors' samples. The sample here was PBMCs, taken 180 days after allogeneic stem cell transplant. The CDR3 DNA sequence: TGTGCCAGCTCAGGACAGAGCAATCAGCCCCAGCATTTT. Translated: CASSGQSNQPQHF. Variable domain in full (rest from reference TRBV2 and TRBJ1-5): EPEVTQTPSHQVTQMGQEVILRCVPISNHLYFYWYRQILGQKVEFLVSFYNNEISEKSEIFDDQFSVERPDGSNFTLKIRSTKLEDSAMYFCASSGQSNQPQHFGDGTRLSIL.